A selection of T cell receptor beta chains follows, all from one sample in a study of T cells in Graves' hyperthyroidism and ophthalmopathy. Each CDR3 protein gets one entry after TCRdb re-called the multiplex PCR reads with MiXCR. This table holds some 360,000 distinct CDR3 sequences, 11% to 15% found once. The sample comprised blood. The origin of the receptors is a woman aged 60-75 years with Graves' hyperthyroidism. Both conserved end residues are part of each CDR3. The D gene is left open where the match is weak. Only some rows state a clone size, as once, few, many or a class for expanded clones.

D gene,clone size,V gene,J gene,CDR3 protein,CDR3 DNA
TRBD1,few,TRBV16,TRBJ1-1,CASSRFATGATEAFF,TGTGCCAGCAGCCGTTTTGCGACAGGGGCCACTGAAGCTTTCTTT
TRBD1,many,TRBV20-1,TRBJ2-3,CSASTRQGISDTQYF,TGCAGTGCCTCGACGCGACAGGGTATTTCAGATACGCAGTATTTT
TRBD2,NA,TRBV11-2,TRBJ2-5,CASSKLAGVYQETQYF,TGTGCCAGCAGCAAACTAGCGGGCGTGTACCAAGAGACCCAGTACTTC
NA,few,TRBV19,TRBJ1-1,CASSIDHGTRAFF,TGTGCCAGTAGTATAGATCACGGGACCAGAGCTTTCTTT
TRBD2,NA,TRBV20-1,TRBJ2-5,CSASWGTSGNQETQYF,TGCAGTGCATCCTGGGGGACTAGCGGGAACCAAGAGACCCAGTACTTC
NA,NA,TRBV12-3/TRBV12-4,TRBJ2-7,CASSRGRGPTYEQYF,TGTGCCAGCAGCCGGGGACGGGGGCCAACCTACGAGCAGTACTTC
TRBD2,few,TRBV5-1,TRBJ2-5,CASSPFGLASLQEAQYF,TGCGCCAGCAGCCCGTTCGGACTAGCTTCCCTCCAAGAGGCCCAGTACTTC
TRBD2,many,TRBV24-1,TRBJ2-1,CATSDLPGLAGAYNEQFF,TGTGCCACCAGTGATTTGCCGGGACTAGCGGGAGCTTACAATGAGCAGTTCTTC
NA,many,TRBV5-1,TRBJ1-5,CASSYDVEQPQHF,TGCGCCAGCAGCTACGACGTTGAGCAGCCCCAGCATTTT
TRBD1,many,TRBV28,TRBJ2-3,CAGAPTGGITDTQYF,TGTGCCGGGGCCCCGACAGGGGGAATAACAGATACGCAGTATTTT
NA,few,TRBV5-1,TRBJ1-4,CASSLRGDGSEKLFF,TGCGCCAGCAGCCTTCGCGGGGATGGGAGTGAAAAACTGTTTTTT
NA,many,TRBV10-3,TRBJ2-7,CAISEGLAIPEQYF,TGTGCCATCAGTGAAGGGCTAGCGATCCCCGAGCAGTACTTC
TRBD2,many,TRBV9,TRBJ2-1,CASSPSSGSGNEQFF,TGTGCCAGCAGCCCGTCTAGCGGGAGTGGGAATGAGCAGTTCTTC
NA,NA,TRBV12-3/TRBV12-4,TRBJ2-2,CAYRDTGELFF,TGTGCCTACCGGGACACCGGGGAGCTGTTTTTT
TRBD1,many,TRBV19,TRBJ2-5,CASSPWGRGRSDETQYF,TGTGCCAGTAGTCCGTGGGGCAGGGGGCGATCCGACGAGACCCAGTACTTC
NA,many,TRBV20-1,TRBJ2-7,CSARDHSQRSYEQYF,TGCAGTGCTAGAGATCACAGCCAGAGATCCTACGAGCAGTACTTC
TRBD2,many,TRBV3-1,TRBJ2-2,CASSQQAGATGELFF,TGTGCCAGCAGCCAACAGGCGGGAGCTACCGGGGAGCTGTTTTTT
NA,few,TRBV3-1,TRBJ1-2,CASSQDPGIDTDSHGYTF,TGTGCCAGCAGCCAAGATCCAGGGATAGACACGGACTCCCATGGCTACACCTTC